The TCR beta chain described here comes from a study of technical replicates of blood from several donors. In germline, CDR1 is SQVTM, CDR2 ANQGSEA. This CDR3 is 12 amino acids long. V lost 6 bases, J lost 3 bases, and 12 bases lay in between. Data came from immunoSEQ multiplex PCR; TCRdb stores just in-frame clones and leaves some out. Among about 93,000 clones listed, 95% were seen once. The genes are TRBV29-1 and TRBJ2-7, with D perhaps TRBD1 (7 bases). This clonotype originated in a human donor in good health. The specimen sequenced was T cells isolated from PBMCs. CDR3 sequence reads: CSVGGQNYEQYF. The CDR3 region has the DNA TGCAGCGTCGGGGGACAGAACTACGAGCAGTACTTC.